Described below is a single TCR beta chain sequence and its context. Germline values: CDR1 SNHLY, CDR2 FYNNEI. The CDR3 runs to 13 residues. J was trimmed by 6 bases and V by 7 bases; bases with no gene match: 5. The source of the sample is a study of blood T cell repertoires in COVID-19. Study at large: The analysed material was cDNA or gDNA that came from T cells, B-cell-depleted T cells, or PBMCs.

Assay: immunoSEQ multiplex PCR; the TCRdb copy retains only in-frame clones and omits some. The sample contains more than 95,000 clones, about 86% of which appear only once. The source of this sequence is a woman aged 55-70 years in a cohort sampled during active or convalescent COVID-19. Sequencing used peripheral blood. The V and J genes are TRBV2 and TRBJ1-2; 10 nucleotides align to TRBD1. Here the CDR3 reads CASMTGGWDGYTF. CDR3 in DNA: TGTGCCAGCATGACAGGGGGCTGGGATGGCTACACCTTC.